The 25 T cell receptor beta chains given below trace back to one sample, sequenced in a study of blood T cell repertoires in COVID-19. Assay used: immunoSEQ multiplex PCR; TCRdb lists only in-frame clones, some missing. The sample has about 210,000 clones, more than 70% seen once. Specimen: PBMCs or T cells enriched from blood (not recorded which). The receptors were gathered from a man aged 25 to 45 with acute COVID-19.

The V and J genes are TRBV3-1 (or the pseudogene TRBV3-2) and TRBJ2-1; 15 bases fit TRBD2. The CDR3 sequence is 17 residues long. CDR1 is LGHDT and CDR2 is YNNKEL in the germline V gene (reference sequence). V lost 4 bases and J lost 1; bases outside the gene matches: 2. The CDR3 DNA sequence: TGTGCCAGCAGCCGGGGACTAGCGGGGGGATCCTACAATGAGCAGTTCTTC. This sequence encodes CASSRGLAGGSYNEQFF.

The sample holds one count of this clone. This chain connects TRBV27 to TRBJ2-1; 8 bases line up with TRBD1. The V segment lost 3 bases and the J segment 9 bases; nucleotides outside the gene matches: 13. Germline CDR1 is MNHEY and CDR2 is SMNVEV (reference sequence). The CDR3 loop spans 16 amino acids. DNA for the CDR3: TGTGCCAGCAGTTTTATAAAGACAGGGGAAGGAGGTGAGCAGTTCTTC. Amino acids: CASSFIKTGEGGEQFF.

The chain has TRBV29-1 and TRBJ2-7; a weak D match, TRBD1 (6 bases). With 7 bases removed from V and 4 bases from J, the gap between germline ends came to 8 bases. CDR3 length: 10 residues. Germline CDR1 is SQVTM and CDR2 is ANQGSEA. The CDR3: CSAGDYEQYF. The CDR3 DNA is TGCAGCGCAGGGGATTACGAGCAGTACTTC.

V is TRBV10-3 and J is TRBJ1-6; D might be TRBD1 (5 bases). Germline lookup yields CDR1 ENHRY and CDR2 SYGVKD. The CDR3 totals 15 residues. V lost 6 bases and J lost 9, with 18 bases in between. The CDR3 protein is CAIRGDTGAGSPLHF. CDR3 nucleotide sequence: TGTGCCATCAGGGGGGATACAGGAGCGGGTTCACCCCTCCACTTT.

The chain couples TRBV9 to TRBJ2-3; D is uncertain. Germline V gene data show CDR1 as SGDLS and CDR2 as YYNGEE. This CDR3 is 13 amino acids long. Trimming stripped 0 bases from V and 14 bases from J, with 16 bases between. CDR3 nucleotide sequence: TGTGCCAGCAGCGTAGATCTGAGGATCGCTTTGTATTTT. Its protein is CASSVDLRIALYF.

V and J are TRBV7-9 and TRBJ2-3; 9 bases line up with TRBD1. The CDR3 runs to 13 residues. With V trimmed by 5 bases and J by 9 bases, 6 bases remained unmatched. Germline V gene lookup returns CDR1 SEHNR and CDR2 FQNEAQ (reference sequence). CDR3 DNA: TGTGCCAGCAGCCTCCCGGGACAGGGCACGCAGTATTTT. It encodes CASSLPGQGTQYF.

This clone occurred a few times. The chain has TRBV19 and TRBJ2-7, with TRBD2 identical over 11 bases. The germline V gene encodes CDR1 LNHDA and CDR2 SQIVND (reference sequence). V shed 5 bases and J 5 bases; nucleotides not matched to a gene: 2. The CDR3 runs 13 residues. CDR3 region: CASSLGLADEQYF. CDR3 DNA sequence: TGTGCCAGTAGTTTGGGACTAGCGGACGAGCAGTACTTC.

The CDR3 nucleotides read TGTGCCAGCAGTCCGAGACAGGGCTCCTATAATTCACCCCTCCACTTT. Its translation is CASSPRQGSYNSPLHF. This rearrangement joins TRBV28 to TRBJ1-6; 7 nucleotides agree with TRBD1. The germline gives CDR1 MDHEN, CDR2 SYDVKM. CDR3 length equals 16 residues. Trimming cost V 5 bases and J 0 bases; bases outside gene matches: 4.

The chain is built from TRBV7-9 and TRBJ2-1; TRBD1 is a possible D gene (6 bases). Trimming took 2 bases from V and 9 from J, leaving 23 bases between them. Germline CDR1 and CDR2: SEHNR and FQNEAQ (reference sequence). CDR3 length: 17 amino acids. This CDR3 is CASSLSGRGHGLGEQFF. The CDR3 DNA is TGTGCCAGCAGCTTAAGTGGACGGGGACATGGGTTAGGTGAGCAGTTCTTC.

This sequence joins TRBV2 and TRBJ2-1, with 10 bases fitting TRBD2. The CDR3 totals 15 residues. The V gene end was trimmed by 4 bases and the J gene end by 7 bases; junction bases not matched to a gene: 7. The V gene's germline CDR1 is SNHLY and CDR2 FYNNEI. CDR3 sequence: CASSVWLAGANEQFF. The CDR3 DNA reads TGTGCCAGCAGTGTGTGGCTAGCGGGGGCAAATGAGCAGTTCTTC.

The gene calls are TRBV7-3 and TRBJ2-1; 10 positions match TRBD2. The trim removed 6 bases at V and 7 bases at J, leaving 6 bases unmatched. The CDR3 extends over 14 amino acids. Germline V lookup: CDR1 SGHTA, CDR2 FQGTGA. The CDR3 DNA is TGTGCCAGCAGTCCAGCGGGGGGGCTTAATGAGCAGTTCTTC. This translates into CASSPAGGLNEQFF. The full variable domain, in which reference TRBV7-3 and TRBJ2-1 provide the parts outside the CDR3, is GAGVSQTPSNKVTEKGKYVELRCDPISGHTALYWYRQSLGQGPEFLIYFQGTGAADDSGLPNDRFFAVRPEGSVSTLKIQRTERGDSAVYLCASSPAGGLNEQFFGPGTRLTVL.

The CDR3 coding sequence is TGTGCCAGCAGCTTAGCGGGGGGGACAGATACGCAGTATTTT. Its protein is CASSLAGGTDTQYF. The chain couples TRBV5-6 to TRBJ2-3, with 10 bases that match TRBD2. Germline V gene lookup returns CDR1 SGHDT and CDR2 YYEEEE. V lost 2 bases to trimming and J lost 3 bases; unmatched junction nucleotides: 0. The CDR3 is 14 residues long. The complete variable domain, with remaining parts taken from reference TRBV5-6 and TRBJ2-3, reads DAGVTQSPTHLIKTRGQQVTLRCSPKSGHDTVSWYQQALGQGPQFIFQYYEEEERQRGNFPDRFSGHQFPNYSSELNVNALLLGDSALYLCASSLAGGTDTQYFGPGTRLTVL.

The chain is built from TRBV9 and TRBJ2-1; D is ambiguous. V shed 0 bases and J shed 2 bases, with 6 bases lying between them. Germline V CDR1 and CDR2: SGDLS, YYNGEE. The CDR3 is made up of 14 amino acids. As DNA, the CDR3 is TGTGCCAGCAGCGTAGGAGGTACCTACAATGAGCAGTTCTTC. Translated: CASSVGGTYNEQFF.

The V call is TRBV20-1, the J call TRBJ1-2; maybe TRBD1 (5 bases). CDR3 length: 11 residues. Trimming took 2 bases from V and 8 from J, leaving 9 bases between them. In germline, CDR1 is DFQATT, CDR2 SNEGSKA (reference sequence). CDR3 residues: CSARMGGGYTF. CDR3 DNA sequence: TGCAGTGCTAGAATGGGGGGAGGCTACACCTTC.

The V and J genes are TRBV2 and TRBJ1-2; 8 positions agree with TRBD1. The V and J ends lost 1 base and 4 bases, in that order; junction bases with no gene match: 5. Germline CDR1 is SNHLY and CDR2 is FYNNEI. CDR3 length: 15 amino acids. CDR3 nucleotides: TGTGCCAGCAGTGAAGGGACAGGGCAGGGCTATGGCTACACCTTC. Its protein product is CASSEGTGQGYGYTF.

The rearrangement joins TRBV27 to TRBJ1-6; D uncertain. Germline CDR1 and CDR2: MNHEY and SMNVEV (reference sequence). The V end lost 1 base, the J end lost 4 bases, and 8 bases lay between the germline ends. CDR3 length equals 15 residues. CDR3 residues: CASSLFDKYNSPLHF. The CDR3 DNA reads TGTGCCAGCAGTTTATTTGACAAATATAATTCACCCCTCCACTTT.

The CDR3 spells CASSYRDITNEQYF. The CDR3 DNA sequence: TGTGCCAGCTCATACCGGGACATAACTAACGAGCAGTACTTC. This chain uses TRBV28 with TRBJ2-7, with D perhaps matching TRBD1 (6 bases). Deletions cut 8 bases from V and 5 bases from J, with 19 bases between. CDR1 MDHEN and CDR2 SYDVKM come from the germline V gene. This CDR3 has 14 residues.

This chain uses TRBV5-4 with TRBJ2-5, with TRBD1 matching 8 bases. J lost 5 bases, V lost 5 bases, and 11 bases had no gene match. The germline gives CDR1 SGHNT, CDR2 YYREEE (reference sequence). The length of the CDR3 is 15 residues. CDR3 bases: TGTGCCAGCAGGGTCCGGGACAGGCCCCTGGAGACCCAGTACTTC. Translated: CASRVRDRPLETQYF.

The V gene is TRBV7-2, the J gene TRBJ2-3; 8 nucleotides line up with TRBD2. The CDR3 has 15 amino acids. Germline assignment: CDR1 SGHTA and CDR2 FQGNSA. After removal of 1 base from V and 1 base from J, the junction contained 1 base not matched to a gene. This chain's CDR3 is CASSLVGGGTDTQYF. Written as DNA, the CDR3 is TGTGCCAGCAGCTTAGTCGGGGGGGGCACAGATACGCAGTATTTT.

There are a few counts of this clone. The chain recombines TRBV19 with TRBJ1-1, with 10 bases identical to TRBD1. The germline gives CDR1 LNHDA, CDR2 SQIVND (reference sequence). This CDR3 is built from 15 residues. V lost 4 bases, J lost 1 base, and 3 bases stayed unmatched. This chain's CDR3 is CASSRDRGGNTEAFF. Written as DNA, the CDR3 is TGTGCCAGTAGTAGGGACAGGGGAGGGAACACTGAAGCTTTCTTT.

The rearrangement links TRBV12-3 or TRBV12-4 to TRBJ1-1; D possibly corresponds to TRBD1 (5 bases). V was cut by 5 bases and J by 3 bases, with 10 bases left in between. This CDR3 comprises 13 residues. This CDR3 is CASSPDSYTEAFF. Written as DNA, the CDR3 is TGTGCCAGCAGTCCCGACAGTTACACTGAAGCTTTCTTT.

This clone was recorded once. This sequence joins TRBV29-1 and TRBJ1-1, with a tentative D call TRBD1 (6 bases). There are 13 residues in the CDR3. The V gene lost 4 bases and the J gene lost 0 bases, with 9 bases spanning the gap. Germline values: CDR1 SQVTM, CDR2 ANQGSEA. The CDR3 DNA follows: TGCAGCGTTGCAGGGGTCTTGAACACTGAAGCTTTCTTT. The encoded protein is CSVAGVLNTEAFF.

This clone was observed a few times. J is TRBJ1-5 and V is TRBV2, with D possibly TRBD1 on 5 matching bases. V lost 8 bases and J lost 2, with 13 bases in between. The CDR3 runs to 14 residues. Germline CDR1 and CDR2: SNHLY and FYNNEI. CDR3 DNA: TGTGCCAGCGGGGCAGGGAAGGGCAATCAGCCCCAGCATTTT. It is translated as CASGAGKGNQPQHF.

In this sample, this clone turned up a few times. The CDR3 spells CASSYSEGPTDTQYF. CDR3 DNA: TGTGCCAGCAGTTACTCGGAGGGGCCCACAGATACGCAGTATTTT. This chain joins TRBV6-8 and TRBJ2-3; perhaps TRBD2 as D (6 bases). Trimming left V 0 bases short and J 2 bases short, with 9 bases between. In germline, CDR1 is MNHGY, CDR2 SAAAGT. The CDR3 loop spans 15 amino acids.

CDR3 sequence (DNA): TGTGCCAGCAGTTTAGGGGGGAGCTCCTACGAGCAGTACTTC. Its protein product is CASSLGGSSYEQYF. The genes are TRBV28 and TRBJ2-7; D possibly corresponds to TRBD2 (6 bases). The V and J ends lost 2 bases and 0 bases respectively, with 8 bases between them. Germline CDR1 MDHEN, CDR2 SYDVKM. There are 14 residues in the CDR3.